A selection of T cell receptor beta chains follows, all from one sample in a study of radiotherapy plus CTLA-4 blockade in lung cancer. Clones were sequenced by immunoSEQ multiplex PCR, and TCRdb holds only the in-frame ones, with some missing. In the table there are about 46,000 clones, 70% to 80% of which are singletons. The sample here was peripheral blood, taken from a patient treated with radiotherapy plus ipilimumab. These receptors originate from a human donor with non-small cell lung cancer who had a complete response to radiotherapy plus ipilimumab. Each CDR3 is given with its conserved first and last residue. D genes are given only for firm matches. The size field is filled for only some rows; it gives once, few, many or a size class.

TRBJ2-3,NA,TRBD1,TRBV15,TGTGCCACCAGCAGAGATAACAGGGGGACGGATACGCAGTATTTT,CATSRDNRGTDTQYF
TRBJ2-2,NA,TRBD2,TRBV5-1,TGCGCCAGCAGACGGACTAGCGGGAGGTCGATGATCACCGGGGAGCTGTTTTTT,CASRRTSGRSMITGELFF
TRBJ1-2,few,TRBD1,TRBV19,TGTGCCAGTAATAGAGAGCAGGGGGGCAGCTATGGCTACACCTTC,CASNREQGGSYGYTF
TRBJ2-5,once,NA,TRBV27,TGTGCCAGCAGGCAGGACCAGGTGGGAGGTGCTCAAGAGACCCAGTACTTC,CASRQDQVGGAQETQYF
TRBJ2-2,NA,TRBD2,TRBV7-2,TGTGCCAGCAGCTCCGGACTAGCGGGGTTGTACACCGGGGAGCTGTTTTTT,CASSSGLAGLYTGELFF
TRBJ1-6,NA,TRBD1,TRBV4-3,TGCGCCAGCAGCCACGACAGGGGTCCGGGTAATTCACCCCTCCACTTT,CASSHDRGPGNSPLHF
TRBJ2-3,NA,TRBD2,TRBV9,TGTGCCAGCAGCGTTACTAGCGGGCTGGCAGATACGCAGTATTTT,CASSVTSGLADTQYF
TRBJ1-1,NA,TRBD1,TRBV7-8,TGTGCCAGCAGCTTAGGAGCCGGACAGGGTGGGACTGAAGCTTTCTTT,CASSLGAGQGGTEAFF
TRBJ2-3,NA,NA,TRBV5-1,TGCGCCAGCACCGTGGACAGTACCAGCACAGATACGCAGTATTTT,CASTVDSTSTDTQYF
TRBJ2-3,NA,NA,TRBV30,TGTGCCTGGGCCGGTAGCACAGATACGCAGTATTTT,CAWAGSTDTQYF
TRBJ2-5,NA,NA,TRBV7-7,TGTGCTAGCACAAAACGCAGGGATGCACAAGAGACCCAGTACTTC,CASTKRRDAQETQYF
TRBJ1-2,NA,TRBD1,TRBV19,TGTGCCAGTAGCGCTCAGGGGGCGCTTGGCTACACCTTC,CASSAQGALGYTF
TRBJ2-2,NA,TRBD1,TRBV7-8,TGTGCCAGCAGCTTAGCGACCGGGACAGGGGGAGACACCGGGGAGCTGTTTTTT,CASSLATGTGGDTGELFF
TRBJ1-1,NA,TRBD1,TRBV5-1,TGCGCCAGCAGCCGAGGGTCAGGGGGTGGCACTGAAGCTTTCTTT,CASSRGSGGGTEAFF
TRBJ2-5,NA,TRBD1,TRBV18,TGTGCCAGCTCACCATTCCCGGTGACAGGGGGGGGCCAAGAGACCCAGTACTTC,CASSPFPVTGGGQETQYF
TRBJ2-7,NA,NA,TRBV18,TGTGCCAGCTCACCACAACAGGGTTCAAAGGTCTACGAGCAGTACTTC,CASSPQQGSKVYEQYF
TRBJ2-3,NA,NA,TRBV11-2,TGTGCCAGCAGCTTTCGTTCTAGCGCAGATACGCAGTATTTT,CASSFRSSADTQYF
TRBJ2-4,NA,TRBD1,TRBV5-1,TGCGCCAGCCGAGGACAGGATGGTGCCAAAAACATTCAGTACTTC,CASRGQDGAKNIQYF
TRBJ1-1,NA,NA,TRBV2,TGTGCCAGCAGTGTTCTGGAGAGTAACACTGAAGCTTTCTTT,CASSVLESNTEAFF
TRBJ1-1,NA,NA,TRBV18,TGTGCCAGCTCACCACCGGCGCAAGGGAGCACTGAAGCTTTCTTT,CASSPPAQGSTEAFF
TRBJ2-6,NA,NA,TRBV27,TGTGCCAGCAGTTTAAGACAGGATCTAACTGGGGCCAACGTCCTGACTTTC,CASSLRQDLTGANVLTF
TRBJ1-5,NA,NA,TRBV5-6,TGTGCCAGCAGCTTGGTCGGTTCCGATCAGCCCCAGCATTTT,CASSLVGSDQPQHF
TRBJ1-1,NA,TRBD1,TRBV9,TGTGCCAGCAGCCCACAGACAGGGACCTTTTCCACTGAAGCTTTCTTT,CASSPQTGTFSTEAFF
TRBJ1-4,NA,NA,TRBV4-3,TGCGCCAGCAGCCAATCATTCGGGACTAATGAAAAACTGTTTTTT,CASSQSFGTNEKLFF
TRBJ1-5,NA,NA,TRBV7-9,TGTGCCAGCAGCCGTGCGGGGTCTGATCAGCCCCAGCATTTT,CASSRAGSDQPQHF
TRBJ2-1,NA,TRBD2,TRBV5-1,TGCGCCAGCAGTTTTGGGGGGAGTAGAACTAGCGGGAGGCCTTCCTACAATGAGCAGTTCTTC,CASSFGGSRTSGRPSYNEQFF
TRBJ2-1,NA,TRBD1,TRBV9,TGTGCCAGCAGCGCCGGCAGGGGGCGTTTAGGGTCTTACAATGAGCAGTTCTTC,CASSAGRGRLGSYNEQFF
TRBJ2-1,NA,NA,TRBV6-5,TGTGCCAGCTCGAACGGGGTTGGGCAGATTAATGAGCAGTTCTTC,CASSNGVGQINEQFF